These 12 T cell receptor beta chains were all obtained from the same sample, sequenced in a study of cytomegalovirus exposure and HLA in healthy donors. Vbeta (60) and Jbeta (13) primers were used in the PCR. TCRdb's copy holds only in-frame clones and misses some; the assay was immunoSEQ multiplex PCR. The data show 150,000 to 200,000 clones, around 83% seen once. Sequencing was performed on PBMCs. Source of these receptors: a woman aged 45-65 years in good health and CMV-seropositive.

The rearrangement links TRBV29-1 to TRBJ2-1, with 12 bases fitting TRBD2. This CDR3 is built from 15 residues. Unmatched junction bases numbered 9, after V lost 8 bases and J lost 4 bases. Germline V CDR1 and CDR2: SQVTM, ANQGSEA. For the CDR3, the DNA is TGCAGCTCCGGGACTAGCGGGCCTACTTACAATGAGCAGTTCTTC. Translated, it gives CSSGTSGPTYNEQFF.

The chain has TRBV6-6 and TRBJ2-7; TRBD2 might be the D (5 bases). CDR1 and CDR2 from the germline V gene are MNHNY and SVGAGI (reference sequence). V lost 6 bases, J lost 3 bases, and 12 bases lay in between. The CDR3 runs to 13 residues. CDR3 amino acids: CASSPGESYEQYF. CDR3 sequence (DNA): TGTGCCAGCAGCCCCGGGGAAAGCTACGAGCAGTACTTC.

This clone has a single count. CDR3 sequence (DNA): TGTGCCAGCAGCCGTTCCCACGACGGGGGGCAGTACTTC. Protein: CASSRSHDGGQYF. The chain combines TRBV28 with TRBJ2-7, with D tentatively TRBD2 (6 bases). Trimming pared 6 bases from V and 9 bases from J, leaving 18 bases between. The CDR3 spans 13 residues. Germline loops: CDR1 MDHEN, CDR2 SYDVKM.

This chain uses TRBV9 with TRBJ2-3; TRBD2 might be the D (6 bases). The V gene lost 4 bases and the J gene lost 1 base, with 10 bases spanning the gap. This CDR3 has 14 residues. Looked up from germline, CDR1 is SGDLS and CDR2 is YYNGEE. The CDR3 sequence: CASSTAGGTDTQYF. CDR3 nucleotide sequence: TGTGCCAGCAGCACAGCGGGTGGCACAGATACGCAGTATTTT.

The chain uses TRBV2 and TRBJ2-5, with 11 bases aligning to TRBD1. This CDR3 has 19 amino acids. Germline-derived CDR1 and CDR2 are SNHLY and FYNNEI. With 5 bases clipped from V and 5 bases from J, the junction kept 19 bases outside the gene matches. Written as DNA, the CDR3 is TGTGCCAGCAGTTGGGGCCGGACAGGGGGCGGGGGCAGGCGGGAGACCCAGTACTTC. Translating it yields CASSWGRTGGGGRRETQYF.

About this clone: Within the sample, other DNA sequences also encode this same CDR3. The rearrangement links TRBV27 to TRBJ2-3; 16 bases are a match to TRBD2. The J segment lost 6 bases and the V segment lost 3 bases, leaving 0 bases of the junction unmatched. This CDR3 region has 15 residues. Germline V gene lookup returns CDR1 MNHEY and CDR2 SMNVEV (reference sequence). CDR3 in amino acids: CASSLGLAGGDTQYF. CDR3 coding DNA: TGTGCCAGCAGTTTGGGACTAGCGGGGGGGGATACGCAGTATTTT.

The genes are TRBV5-1 and TRBJ2-2; 8 positions match TRBD1. Germline assignment: CDR1 SGHRS and CDR2 YFSETQ. V lost 1 base, J lost 5 bases, and 4 bases stayed unmatched. The CDR3 has 15 amino acids. The DNA for the CDR3 is TGCGCCAGCAGCTTGCAGGGGGCTGGGACCGGGGAGCTGTTTTTT. It codes for CASSLQGAGTGELFF.

This chain uses TRBV5-1 with TRBJ2-3; D gene ambiguous. The length of the CDR3 is 12 residues. The germline V and J ends were trimmed by 4 bases and 4 bases, with 7 bases remaining between them. Germline V gene sequence: CDR1 SGHRS, CDR2 YFSETQ. Written as DNA, the CDR3 is TGCGCCAGCAGCCCCCTCTCAGATACGCAGTATTTT. Its protein product is CASSPLSDTQYF. Based on the CDR3 plus reference TRBV5-1 and TRBJ2-3, the full variable domain is KAGVTQTPRYLIKTRGQQVTLSCSPISGHRSVSWYQQTPGQGLQFLFEYFSETQRNKGNFPGRFSGRQFSNSRSEMNVSTLELGDSALYLCASSPLSDTQYFGPGTRLTVL.

The chain uses TRBV2 and TRBJ1-2, with a tentative D call TRBD1 (6 bases). The CDR3 extends over 13 amino acids. V dropped 7 bases and J dropped 6 bases, with 15 bases sitting between them. CDR1 and CDR2 from the germline V gene are SNHLY and FYNNEI. CDR3 DNA sequence: TGTGCCAGCAAACAACAGGGAGAGCATGGCTACACCTTC. This sequence encodes CASKQQGEHGYTF.

This clone is a singleton in its sample. This sequence joins TRBV19 and TRBJ2-3; tentative D call: TRBD2 (6 bases). Trimming removed 3 bases at V and 5 bases at J, with 15 bases between. This CDR3 is built from 15 residues. Germline CDR1 is LNHDA and CDR2 is SQIVND (reference sequence). The CDR3 protein is CASSIAAAGGDTQYF. DNA of the CDR3: TGTGCCAGTAGTATTGCGGCCGCCGGGGGAGATACGCAGTATTTT.

The table lists this clone with a few counts. V and J are TRBV7-9 and TRBJ2-3, with 8 bases matching TRBD2. The V and J ends lost 5 bases and 1 base, in that order; junction bases with no gene match: 8. The CDR3 is 16 residues long. Germline-derived CDR1 and CDR2 are SEHNR and FQNEAQ (reference sequence). This CDR3 reads CASSPASGLRTDTQYF. The CDR3 bases are TGTGCCAGCAGCCCGGCTAGCGGGCTCCGCACAGATACGCAGTATTTT.

V is TRBV13 and J is TRBJ2-5, with 14 bases that match TRBD2. Trimming removed 4 bases from V and 2 bases from J; junction bases left unmatched: 6. This CDR3 spans 17 amino acids. Per the germline V gene, CDR1 is PRHDT and CDR2 is FYEKMQ (reference sequence). CDR3 region: CASSSGLAGDLQETQYF. The CDR3 bases are TGTGCCAGCAGCTCGGGACTAGCGGGGGATTTACAAGAGACCCAGTACTTC.